These 19 T cell receptor beta chains came from one sample sequenced in a study of Tregs in tolerant kidney transplant recipients. The data were produced by immunoSEQ multiplex PCR, yet TCRdb's version contains in-frame clones alone and is incomplete. This specimen shows some 52,000 clones; the ten leading clones hold approximately 0.78%. The sample was CD4+ T cells from blood, taken before the transplant. The origin of the receptors is a human donor who received a combined kidney and bone marrow transplant.

A note on this clone: Read sequence stops 3 residues before the CDR3 end, and the germline J gene provides the missing end. The genes are TRBV6-1 and TRBJ2-5, with 12 bases fitting TRBD2. The germline gives CDR1 MNHNS, CDR2 SASEGT. The CDR3 is made up of 15 amino acids. The V segment lost 4 bases and the J segment 4 bases; nucleotides outside the gene matches: 4. The sequenced part of the CDR3 DNA is TGTGCCAGCAGTGGGTCTAGCGGGAGGGGAGAGACC. Encoded protein: CASSGSSGRGET. The complete CDR3 sequence is CASSGSSGRGETQYF.

Incomplete CDR3 DNA: TGTGCCAGCTCACCAAAGACAAGCTCCTATAATTCACCC. Translation: CASSPKTSSYNSP. The full CDR3 is CASSPKTSSYNSPLHF. This chain joins TRBV18 and TRBJ1-6; D call uncertain. The read is 3 residues too short to cover the CDR3 end, so that end is filled in from the germline J gene. The CDR3 is made up of 16 amino acids. Germline values: CDR1 KGHSH, CDR2 LQKENI. Trimming took off 2 bases at V and 0 bases at J, with 8 bases between the two ends.

CDR3 DNA, as far as it was read: TGCGCCAGCAGCTCCACAGGGGGAGGGTATGGC. Translated, it gives CASSSTGGGYG. From start to end, the CDR3 is CASSSTGGGYGYTF. The chain links TRBV5-1 to TRBJ1-2; TRBD1 agrees at 8 bases. With the read ending 3 residues before the CDR3 end, the germline J gene is used to fill in that end. Unmatched junction bases numbered 6, after V lost 3 bases and J lost 5 bases. The CDR3 length is 14 residues. The V gene's germline CDR1 is SGHRS and CDR2 YFSETQ.

Comment on this clone: Coverage ceases 3 residues before the CDR3 finishes, and the germline J gene fills in the end. The V call is TRBV7-9, the J call TRBJ1-5; 10 bases match TRBD1. This CDR3 is 15 amino acids long. Germline V gene sequence: CDR1 SEHNR, CDR2 FQNEAQ (reference sequence). Unmatched junction bases numbered 7, after V lost 5 bases and J lost 6 bases. The CDR3 reads CASSPPGQGFQPQHF. Partial CDR3 DNA: TGTGCCAGCAGCCCCCCGGGACAGGGGTTTCAGCCC.

To note about this clone: Sequencing ends 3 residues short of the CDR3 end; the germline J gene provides the rest. The chain recombines TRBV7-9 with TRBJ2-3; the match to TRBD2 covers 8 bases. Per germline, CDR1 SEHNR and CDR2 FQNEAQ (reference sequence). The CDR3 is 15 residues long. Unmatched junction bases numbered 3, after V lost 4 bases and J lost 0 bases. CDR3 DNA (partial): TGTGCCAGCAGCTACCCGGGGGGGAGCACAGATACG. This gives the protein CASSYPGGSTDT. The full CDR3 sequence reads CASSYPGGSTDTQYF.

A note on this clone: The CDR3 extends 3 residues past the end of the read, so its final part is completed from the germline J gene. The V call is TRBV7-9, the J call TRBJ1-1; possibly TRBD1 for D (5 bases). The germline V gene encodes CDR1 SEHNR and CDR2 FQNEAQ (reference sequence). The CDR3 is 12 residues long. The chain's CDR3 is CASSLDQGEAFF. Incomplete CDR3 DNA: TGTGCCAGCAGCTTAGACCAGGGCGAA.

About this clone: The read stops 3 residues short of the end of the CDR3; the missing end is completed from the germline J gene. The chain joins TRBV6-1 to TRBJ2-5; D may be TRBD2 (5 bases). In germline, CDR1 is MNHNS, CDR2 SASEGT. The CDR3 sequence is 15 residues long. Trimming cost V 4 bases and J 4 bases, with 16 bases left between them. The CDR3 sequence is CASSAAEGRLETQYF. Incomplete CDR3 DNA: TGTGCCAGCAGTGCAGCCGAGGGCAGATTAGAGACC.

The sequenced part of the CDR3 DNA is TGTGCCAGCGGTCAGTTCACCGGGGAG. Protein sequence: CASGQFTGE. The whole CDR3 region reads CASGQFTGELFF. The chain has TRBV7-2 and TRBJ2-2; D remains ambiguous. From the germline J gene comes the end of the CDR3, since the read stops 3 residues before it. In germline, CDR1 is SGHTA, CDR2 FQGNSA. The CDR3 extends over 12 amino acids. Trimming removed 8 bases at V and 4 bases at J, with 8 bases between.

As concerns this clone: The read finishes 3 residues shy of the CDR3 end, and the germline J gene is used to complete it. The chain carries TRBV18 and TRBJ1-2, with 8 bases fitting TRBD1. The CDR3 contains 16 residues. Germline assignment: CDR1 KGHSH and CDR2 LQKENI. V shed 2 bases and J 7 bases; nucleotides not matched to a gene: 12. CDR3 residues: CASSPRTGTLVAGYTF. The CDR3 DNA, read in part, is TGTGCCAGCTCACCAAGGACAGGGACGCTGGTCGCTGGC.

Comments on this clone: The CDR3 end falls 3 residues outside the read, so it is completed with the germline J gene. The V and J genes are TRBV7-9 and TRBJ2-1; 8 nucleotides line up with TRBD2. After removal of 2 bases from V and 3 bases from J, the junction contained 0 bases not matched to a gene. The CDR3 runs to 14 residues. The germline V gene encodes CDR1 SEHNR and CDR2 FQNEAQ (reference sequence). This chain's CDR3 is CASSLTSGYNEQFF. The part of the CDR3 DNA that was read is TGTGCCAGCAGCTTAACTAGCGGCTACAATGAG. The full variable domain, with the rest looked up from reference TRBV7-9 and TRBJ2-1, is DTGVSQNPRHKITKRGQNVTFRCDPISEHNRLYWYRQTLGQGPEFLTYFQNEAQLEKSRLLSDRFSAERPKGSFSTLEIQRTEQGDSAMYLCASSLTSGYNEQFFGPGTRLTVL.

Comment on this clone: The read gets to within 3 residues of the CDR3 end, and the germline J gene fills in the rest. The chain employs TRBV6-1 and TRBJ2-3; TRBD1 matches 7 bases. Losses at the gene ends were 4 bases for V and 2 bases for J; bases not matched to a gene: 6. CDR1 and CDR2 from the germline V gene are MNHNS and SASEGT. CDR3 size: 15 residues. CDR3 sequence: CASSVDRVDTDTQYF. The covered CDR3 bases are TGTGCCAGCAGTGTCGACAGGGTCGACACAGATACG.

Comment on this clone: The CDR3 end is not reached by the read, which stops 3 residues before it; the germline J gene fills it in. The V and J genes are TRBV5-6 and TRBJ1-1; TRBD1 matches at 9 bases. This CDR3 has 14 amino acids. The V gene's germline CDR1 is SGHDT and CDR2 YYEEEE. With 5 bases clipped from V and 3 bases from J, the junction kept 5 bases outside the gene matches. The CDR3: CASSWDRADTEAFF. Incomplete CDR3 DNA: TGTGCCAGCAGTTGGGACAGGGCGGACACTGAA. Looking up the rest from reference TRBV5-6 and TRBJ1-1 gives the full variable domain: DAGVTQSPTHLIKTRGQQVTLRCSPKSGHDTVSWYQQALGQGPQFIFQYYEEEERQRGNFPDRFSGHQFPNYSSELNVNALLLGDSALYLCASSWDRADTEAFFGQGTRLTVV.

As concerns this clone: The CDR3 end is not reached by the read, which stops 3 residues before it; the germline J gene fills it in. The rearrangement uses TRBV20-1 and TRBJ1-2, with 9 bases aligning to TRBD1. This CDR3 has 13 amino acids. Germline trimming cut 3 bases from V and 6 bases from J; bases unmatched to any gene: 5. CDR1 and CDR2 from the germline V gene are DFQATT and SNEGSKA (reference sequence). Incomplete CDR3 DNA: TGCAGTGCTAGTCTACAGGGGGCGCATGGC. As protein: CSASLQGAHG. The CDR3 in its entirety is CSASLQGAHGYTF.

Comment on this clone: The read finishes 3 residues shy of the CDR3 end, and the germline J gene is used to complete it. The chain uses TRBV2 and TRBJ2-7; 11 bases are a match to TRBD1. The CDR3 runs to 16 residues. CDR1 and CDR2 from the germline V gene are SNHLY and FYNNEI. V lost 6 bases to trimming and J lost 4 bases; unmatched junction nucleotides: 11. The sequenced part of the CDR3 DNA is TGTGCCAGCAGGCCCTTGCCGGGACAGGGGGGATACGAG. It translates to CASRPLPGQGGYE. The whole CDR3 region reads CASRPLPGQGGYEQYF.

Points on this clone: The read ends 3 residues before the CDR3 terminus; that terminus is restored from the germline J gene. This chain connects TRBV5-6 to TRBJ1-2; TRBD1 is a possible D gene (6 bases). Germline V gene lookup returns CDR1 SGHDT and CDR2 YYEEEE. V shed 6 bases and J shed 4 bases, with 13 bases lying between them. This CDR3 is 13 amino acids long. The CDR3 loop reads CASTSDRTYGYTF. Partial CDR3 DNA: TGTGCCAGCACCTCGGACAGAACCTATGGC.

The sequenced CDR3 bases are TGTGCCAGTAGTATGAGGGGACGGGGGATCGGGGAG. As protein: CASSMRGRGIGE. The entire CDR3 protein is CASSMRGRGIGELFF. The rearrangement joins TRBV19 to TRBJ2-2; D possibly corresponds to TRBD2 (6 bases). The read terminates 3 residues ahead of where the CDR3 ends, so the germline J gene completes it. Trimming shortened V by 3 bases and J by 7 bases, and 15 bases separated the two germline ends. In germline, CDR1 is LNHDA, CDR2 SQIVND (reference sequence). The CDR3 is 15 amino acids.

A word on this clone: The read terminates 3 residues ahead of where the CDR3 ends, so the germline J gene completes it. This rearrangement joins TRBV7-2 to TRBJ2-5, with D perhaps matching TRBD2 (7 bases). Germline CDR1 and CDR2: SGHTA and FQGNSA. V gave up 3 bases and J gave up 5 bases, with 10 bases separating them. CDR3 length: 13 amino acids. The DNA read from the CDR3 is TGTGCCAGCAGCTTGGGGGGGCTGGAGACC. This gives the protein CASSLGGLET. The whole CDR3 is CASSLGGLETQYF.

Notes on this clone: Sequencing ends 3 residues short of the CDR3 end; the germline J gene provides the rest. V gene TRBV19 combines with J gene TRBJ2-1, with 8 bases fitting TRBD2. Germline CDR1 reads LNHDA; CDR2 reads SQIVND (reference sequence). J was trimmed by 5 bases and V by 5 bases; bases with no gene match: 5. The CDR3 consists of 14 residues. The DNA read from the CDR3 is TGTGCCAGTAGTGCGGGGGGACGGCACAATGAG. Protein sequence: CASSAGGRHNE. The CDR3 as a whole reads CASSAGGRHNEQFF. Combining the CDR3 with reference TRBV19 and TRBJ2-1 gives the whole variable domain DGGITQSPKYLFRKEGQNVTLSCEQNLNHDAMYWYRQDPGQGLRLIYYSQIVNDFQKGDIAEGYSVSREKKESFPLTVTSAQKNPTAFYLCASSAGGRHNEQFFGPGTRLTVL.

Points on this clone: The CDR3 end is not reached by the read, which stops 3 residues before it; the germline J gene fills it in. The rearrangement uses TRBV5-1 and TRBJ1-1, with 9 bases aligning to TRBD1. Germline trimming cut 1 base from V and 4 bases from J; bases unmatched to any gene: 5. There are 15 residues in the CDR3. The germline V gene has CDR1 SGHRS and CDR2 YFSETQ. This CDR3 is CASSLIDRGGTEAFF. The sequenced part of the CDR3 DNA is TGCGCCAGCAGCTTGATTGACAGGGGGGGCACTGAA.